The clone carrying this T cell receptor (beta chain) was seen ten or more times. This entry is derived from a study of T cells in Graves' hyperthyroidism and ophthalmopathy. There are 17 residues in the CDR3. The J segment lost 2 bases and the V segment lost 0 bases, leaving 10 bases of the junction unmatched. CDR1 and CDR2 (germline): LNHNV, YYDKDF (reference sequence). The investigators amplified TCR beta CDR3 regions from RNA transcripts. The primer set for the first-round RT-PCR of the TCR CDR3 was HTBI. A single record per CDR3 protein comes from TCRdb applying MiXCR to the multiplex PCR reads. The sample lists about 520,000 distinct CDR3 sequences, approximately 24% occurring once.

This TCR derives from a woman in her 30s with Graves' ophthalmopathy. The material sequenced was blood. This chain links TRBV15 with TRBJ2-7, with 7 bases matching TRBD2. This CDR3 reads CATSRDKLGEGPYEQYF. The CDR3 DNA sequence: TGTGCCACCAGCAGAGATAAATTAGGGGAGGGACCCTACGAGCAGTACTTC.